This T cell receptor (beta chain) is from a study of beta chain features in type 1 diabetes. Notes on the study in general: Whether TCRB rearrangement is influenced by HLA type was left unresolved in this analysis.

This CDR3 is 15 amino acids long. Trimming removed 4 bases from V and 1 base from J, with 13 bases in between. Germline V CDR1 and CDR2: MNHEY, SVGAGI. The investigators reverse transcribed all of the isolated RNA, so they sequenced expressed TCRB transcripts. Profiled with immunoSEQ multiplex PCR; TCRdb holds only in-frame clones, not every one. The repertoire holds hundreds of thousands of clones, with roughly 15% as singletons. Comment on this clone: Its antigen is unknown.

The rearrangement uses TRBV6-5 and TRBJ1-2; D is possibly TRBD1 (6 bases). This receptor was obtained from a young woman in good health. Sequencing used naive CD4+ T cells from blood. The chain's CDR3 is CASSFRGPNNYGYTF. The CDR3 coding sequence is TGTGCCAGCAGTTTCAGGGGCCCAAATAACTATGGCTACACCTTC.